One T cell receptor beta chain is described in this entry. Between the trimmed V and J ends, which lost 5 bases and 4 bases, there was a span of 23 bases. Germline V lookup: CDR1 MNHNY, CDR2 SVGAGI (reference sequence). CDR3 length equals 17 residues. This record belongs to a study of blood T cell repertoires in COVID-19. Overall study: Donors in the United States, Italy and Spain gave samples during acute or convalescent COVID-19. T cells, B-cell-depleted T cells, or PBMCs provided the cDNA or gDNA that served as material.

Original processing notes: The assay estimated nucleated cells by amplifying reference gene primers. Profiled with immunoSEQ multiplex PCR; TCRdb holds only in-frame clones, not every one. The V and J calls and the clone size are those of that table, but D and trimming were determined from the DNA. This table has about 73,000 clones, around 82% appearing once. The chain combines TRBV6-6 with TRBJ1-2, with TRBD1 as a possible D gene (6 bases). The sequence derives from a human donor in a cohort sampled during active COVID-19. Source material: peripheral blood. For the CDR3, the DNA is TGTGCCAGCAGTCCCGCTCGGGCCACAGGGAATCGCTATGGCTACACCTTC. This sequence encodes CASSPARATGNRYGYTF.